The TCR beta chain described here comes from a study of T cells in Graves' hyperthyroidism and ophthalmopathy. What was amplified from RNA transcripts were TCR beta CDR3 regions. HTBI primers were the set used in a first-round RT-PCR of the TCR CDR3. One entry per CDR3 protein, called by TCRdb with MiXCR from the multiplex PCR reads. The sample yields 330,000 or so distinct CDR3 sequences, roughly 20% seen once. This clonotype was observed many times. The CDR3 totals 14 residues. V was trimmed by 11 bases and J by 1 base, leaving 17 bases between them. From germline, CDR1 is MNHEY and CDR2 SMNVEV (reference sequence). PBMCs were obtained from 10 ml fresh peripheral blood.

The genes are TRBV27 and TRBJ1-1; D perhaps matches TRBD1 (5 bases). This receptor was obtained from a woman aged 40 to 50 with Graves' ophthalmopathy. Sequencing used blood. CDR3 coding DNA: TGTGCCTCAAAGACCCCGGGACGGAACACTGAAGCTTTCTTT. Amino acid sequence: CASKTPGRNTEAFF.